Below are 15 T cell receptor beta chains sequenced from a single sample in a study of T cell clonality in common variable immunodeficiency. Study-level findings and limits: Common variable immunodeficiency TCR beta sequences reportedly had fewer deletions and N-nucleotide insertions.

No antigen has been assigned to these receptors. Data came from immunoSEQ multiplex PCR; TCRdb stores just in-frame clones and leaves some out. The repertoire yields around 16,000 clones, none seen only once; the top ten contain 13% to 15%. Sequencing was performed on peripheral blood mononuclear cells. These receptors all stem from a human donor with common variable immunodeficiency.

A remark on this clone: The CDR3 end falls 3 residues outside the read, so it is completed with the germline J gene. The chain is built from TRBV20-1 and TRBJ2-5, with D possibly matching TRBD2 (7 bases). Germline CDR1 DFQATT, CDR2 SNEGSKA (reference sequence). The CDR3 is made up of 14 amino acids. V was cut by 3 bases and J by 4 bases, with 15 bases left in between. The CDR3 sequence: CSARKGGPLETQYF. The sequenced part of the CDR3 DNA is TGCAGTGCTAGGAAGGGGGGGCCTCTAGAGACC.

This clone has ten or more counts. The read stops 3 residues short of the end of the CDR3; the missing end is completed from the germline J gene. V usage is TRBV14 and J usage is TRBJ2-7; unclear D gene. V was shortened by 1 base and J by 3 bases, with 13 bases between the two germline ends. Germline-derived CDR1 and CDR2 are SGHDN and FVKESK. This CDR3 spans 15 amino acids. Here the CDR3 reads CASSQGHSLGYEQYF. CDR3 bases read: TGTGCCAGCAGCCAAGGCCACAGCCTGGGCTACGAG.

Notes on this clone: The CDR3 extends 3 residues past the end of the read, so its final part is completed from the germline J gene. V is TRBV7-2 and J is TRBJ2-7; D is uncertain. With 2 bases removed from V and 4 bases from J, the gap between germline ends came to 9 bases. This CDR3 has 13 residues. Looked up from germline, CDR1 is SGHTA and CDR2 is FQGNSA. This CDR3 reads CASSLPQLYEQYF. CDR3 DNA, as far as it was read: TGTGCCAGCAGCTTACCCCAACTTTACGAG. Drawing the rest from reference TRBV7-2 and TRBJ2-7, the complete variable domain is GAGVSQSPSNKVTEKGKDVELRCDPISGHTALYWYRQSLGQGLEFLIYFQGNSAPDKSGLPSDRFSAERTGGSVSTLTIQRTQQEDSAVYLCASSLPQLYEQYFGPGTRLTVT.

This clone turned up a few times. The CDR3 end falls 3 residues outside the read, so it is completed with the germline J gene. J is TRBJ2-7 and V is TRBV10-3, with TRBD1 identical over 7 bases. The CDR3 is 13 amino acids. Germline-derived CDR1 and CDR2 are ENHRY and SYGVKD. The trim removed 6 bases at V and 6 bases at J, leaving 8 bases unmatched. CDR3 loop: CAIRGQQGLEQYF. The CDR3 DNA, read in part, is TGTGCCATCAGGGGCCAACAGGGGCTCGAG.

This clone was picked up a small number of times. The CDR3 end lies 3 residues beyond the end of the read and is filled in from the germline J gene. The V call is TRBV11-2, the J call TRBJ2-5; a weak D match, TRBD1 (6 bases). CDR1 and CDR2 (germline): SGHAT, FQNNGV. V was clipped by 1 base and J by 5 bases, with 14 bases between them. The CDR3 contains 15 residues. CDR3 DNA, as far as it was read: TGTGCCAGCAGCTTAGTCAGGGTAACAGGGGAGACC. This translates into CASSLVRVTGET. The CDR3, in full, reads CASSLVRVTGETQYF.

CDR3 DNA (partial): TGTGCCTGGACCCGTGGTCGGGGGGCAACCTATGGC. As protein: CAWTRGRGATYG. The full-length CDR3 reads as CAWTRGRGATYGYTF. The V call is TRBV30, the J call TRBJ1-2, with a weak D call TRBD1 (6 bases). The read falls 3 residues short of the CDR3 end, and the missing part is taken from the germline J gene. Trimming pared 4 bases from V and 4 bases from J, leaving 19 bases between. Germline loops: CDR1 GTSNPN, CDR2 SVGIG (reference sequence). The CDR3 length is 15 residues. The full variable domain, with the rest looked up from reference TRBV30 and TRBJ1-2, is SQTIHQWPATLVQPVGSPLSLECTVEGTSNPNLYWYRQAAGRGLQLLFYSVGIGQISSEVPQNLSASRPQDRQFILSSKKLLLSDSGFYLCAWTRGRGATYGYTFGSGTRLTVV.

This clone was counted a few times. The read comes to an end 3 residues before the CDR3 does, leaving the germline J gene to fill in the end. The J gene is TRBJ1-1, the V gene TRBV2, with 7 bases aligning to TRBD1. The V segment lost 0 bases and the J segment 6 bases; nucleotides outside the gene matches: 7. The CDR3 has 15 amino acids. The V gene's germline CDR1 is SNHLY and CDR2 FYNNEI. CDR3 DNA, as far as it was read: TGTGCCAGCAGTGAAGCTTACAGGGGAAAACCTGAA. Translation gives CASSEAYRGKPE. The whole CDR3 protein reads CASSEAYRGKPEAFF.

The CDR3 is CASGGAYEQYF. CDR3 DNA, as far as it was read: TGTGCCAGCGGGGGGGCGTACGAG. The chain links TRBV2 to TRBJ2-7; the D gene is possibly TRBD2 (7 bases). The read falls 3 residues short of the CDR3 end, and the missing part is taken from the germline J gene. Germline V lookup: CDR1 SNHLY, CDR2 FYNNEI. V dropped 8 bases and J dropped 4 bases, with 9 bases sitting between them. CDR3 size: 11 residues.

There are a few counts of this clone. From the germline J gene comes the end of the CDR3, since the read stops 3 residues before it. The chain couples TRBV5-6 to TRBJ1-5; D gene unclear. CDR3 length: 14 residues. Per germline, CDR1 SGHDT and CDR2 YYEEEE. Trimming cost V 2 bases and J 1 base, with 7 bases left between them. The chain's CDR3 is CASSLRLSNQPQHF. The part of the CDR3 DNA that was read is TGTGCCAGCAGCTTAAGGCTCAGCAATCAGCCC.

The sequenced part of the CDR3 DNA is TGTGCCAGCGGCAACTCTTACGGGGTAAACAATGAG. This translates into CASGNSYGVNNE. The CDR3 in its entirety is CASGNSYGVNNEQFF. The J gene is TRBJ2-1, the V gene TRBV7-9, with D perhaps TRBD2 (5 bases). The CDR3 extends 3 residues past the end of the read, so its final part is completed from the germline J gene. This CDR3 has 15 amino acids. V was trimmed by 8 bases and J by 5 bases, leaving 19 bases between them. Germline CDR1 and CDR2: SEHNR and FQNEAQ (reference sequence).

Turning to this clone: Read data end 3 residues before the CDR3 end; the end is taken from the germline J gene. This sequence joins TRBV7-2 and TRBJ1-6, with D possibly TRBD1 on 5 matching bases. The length of the CDR3 is 14 residues. V was cut by 1 base and J by 10 bases, with 11 bases left in between. Germline V gives CDR1 SGHTA, CDR2 FQGNSA. The sequenced CDR3 bases are TGTGCCAGCAGCTTAGAGGTAGGGGTGTCACCC. Translating gives CASSLEVGVSP. The full CDR3 protein is CASSLEVGVSPLHF.

Worth noting for this clone: The CDR3 end lies 3 residues beyond the end of the read and is filled in from the germline J gene. V usage is TRBV2 and J usage is TRBJ1-4; D may be TRBD1 (6 bases). Germline CDR1 and CDR2: SNHLY and FYNNEI. The ends were cut back, 7 bases at V and 6 bases at J, with 12 bases in the middle. This CDR3 has 13 amino acids. This CDR3 reads CASKTGNYEKLFF. The sequenced part of the CDR3 DNA is TGTGCCAGCAAAACAGGGAATTATGAAAAA.

This clone was detected a few times. The CDR3 end is not reached by the read, which stops 3 residues before it; the germline J gene fills it in. The sample contains more than one DNA sequence encoding this CDR3. This chain joins TRBV6-1 and TRBJ1-2; unclear D gene. With 4 bases removed from V and 4 bases from J, the gap between germline ends came to 10 bases. This CDR3 has 13 residues. Germline V gene data show CDR1 as MNHNS and CDR2 as SASEGT. The sequenced CDR3 bases are TGTGCCAGCAGTGTCGAAGGCCCCTATGGC. Translation: CASSVEGPYG. In full, the CDR3 reads CASSVEGPYGYTF.

This clone has ten or more counts. CDR3 protein: CASSKGPSGYTQYF. The sequenced part of the CDR3 DNA is TGTGCCAGCAGTAAAGGACCAAGCGGGTATACG. The chain combines TRBV6-1 with TRBJ2-3; weak D call: TRBD2 (6 bases). The read gets to within 3 residues of the CDR3 end, and the germline J gene fills in the rest. The CDR3 contains 14 residues. The germline V gene has CDR1 MNHNS and CDR2 SASEGT. The V gene lost 5 bases and the J gene lost 7 bases, with 16 bases spanning the gap.

This clone was detected a few times. The read halts 3 residues ahead of the CDR3 end, with the missing end drawn from the germline J gene. The chain is built from TRBV6-2 or TRBV6-3 and TRBJ2-2; D gene ambiguous. The CDR3 contains 11 residues. Trimming took 5 bases from V and 10 from J, leaving 8 bases between them. The germline CDR1 and CDR2 sequences are MNHEY and SVGEGT. Here the CDR3 reads CASSRKQELFF. The sequenced CDR3 bases are TGTGCCAGCAGTAGAAAACAGGAG.